The 2 T cell receptor beta chains below were found in one sample sequenced in a study of vaccination effects on CD4 cells after COVID-19. For these receptors, no antigen is known. TCRdb keeps only in-frame clones here, not all; method: immunoSEQ multiplex PCR. The table records about 26,000 clones, around 78% of them present only once. Expansion of antigen-specific CD4+ T cells with viral peptide pools was carried out by the ViraFEST assay before sequencing. Once cultured for 10 days, the cells underwent separation to obtain CD4+ T cells. Convalescent patients had PCR-confirmed SARS-CoV-2 infection between March and December 2020. The source was CD4+ T cells from PBMCs cultured with HCoV-NL63 spike peptides, collected before COVID-19 vaccination. The receptors here all came from a human donor who had a prior SARS-CoV-2 infection.

The V call is TRBV7-2, the J call TRBJ1-6; the D is unclear. Germline lookup yields CDR1 SGHTA and CDR2 FQGNSA. This CDR3 has 14 amino acids. Trimming removed 5 bases from V and 4 bases from J, with 9 bases in between. The CDR3 sequence: CASSGMAYNSPLHF. CDR3 bases: TGTGCCAGCAGCGGCATGGCTTATAATTCACCCCTCCACTTT.

The J gene is TRBJ2-2, the V gene TRBV28; 7 positions match TRBD2. With V trimmed by 7 bases and J by 4 bases, 3 bases remained unmatched. The CDR3 has 13 amino acids. Per germline, CDR1 MDHEN and CDR2 SYDVKM. DNA of the CDR3: TGTGCCAGCATGTCGGGAGGCACCGGGGAGCTGTTTTTT. It translates to CASMSGGTGELFF.